This T cell receptor beta chain was documented in a study of blood T cells in healthy people across ages (dated by TCRdb to the mid-2010s). For the study in its entirety: In model experiments, template switching captured roughly one uniquely barcoded TCR beta cDNA molecule for every two T cells. Donors were grouped into four age groups: young (average approximately 15 years), middle-aged (39), aged (roughly 67) and long-lived (approximately 81). To avoid experimental bias, donors of different ages were randomly spread across the sequencing lanes. The study analyzed two additional independent replicas of 1 million unique cDNA reads from the same blood draw for two donors, one aged 18 to 29 and one aged 80 or older. The study measured age-related changes in TCR beta repertoire diversity using deep sequencing normalized with unique cDNA molecular identifiers. Broad study findings and their caveats: Since profiling was done on bulk unsorted PBMCs, naive and antigen-experienced compartments could not be conclusively compared. The CMV infection status of donors was not known, potentially confounding age-related changes in expanded clonotypes. Observed TCR beta diversity correlated strongly with the percentage of naive T cells measured by flow cytometry. Observed TCR beta diversity per million T cells fell roughly linearly with age, and a significant reduction was already apparent by age roughly 40. The long-lived group showed more naive CD4+ T cells, fewer expanded clones and increased TCR diversity than the aged group, suggesting age selection. Total diversity estimates from one million sequenced T cells were considered lower bounds and underestimates.

The germline V gene encodes CDR1 SNHLY and CDR2 FYNNEI. The CDR3 runs 15 residues from the cysteine to the phenylalanine. Only the CDR3 DNA stays, 45 bases, in frame from base 1. With regard to this clonotype: What antigen it recognizes has not been identified. A much larger clone is a single base away; this may be a read error.

Library generation was performed with 5' RACE. The instrument was an Illumina HiSeq 2500. A second PCR of roughly 6 to 11 cycles was run with a J-beta primer mix and a sample-barcoded 5' primer. A template-switch 5' adaptor carrying 12 random nucleotides introduced a unique molecular identifier onto each TCR beta cDNA molecule. Each sample yielded at least 3 million CDR3-containing paired-end reads. The Mint cDNA synthesis kit, primed by a TRBC-specific oligonucleotide, was used to synthesize first-strand cDNA from all RNA. Following uracil-DNA glycosylase treatment, all cDNA underwent a first 18-cycle PCR with the universal primers M1SS and BC2_uni_R. The original pipeline was this. For normalization, 1 million high-quality reads were randomly selected from each sample, with every read carrying a distinct molecular identifier. Instead of being binned into consensus sequences, reads with shared molecular identifiers were discarded. MiTCR, set to a Q25 quality threshold and the strictest error-elimination algorithm, was used for CDR3 identification, clonotype clustering and error correction. A nonparametric unseen species model with Euler transformation was used to estimate lower-bound total TCR beta diversity. TCRdb's own reprocessing of the public reads used fastp at Q25 and MiXCR and kept productive beta chains. Merged by CDR3 protein, the rows form single entries marked with the most common genes and DNA. It is TCRdb's table, rather than the study itself, that gives the V and J calls and clone size. In all, the sample holds fewer than 800,000 distinct CDR3 sequences, and about 21% of those were seen once. The ten biggest clones cover 3.5% to 4% of the sample.

Donors were under 40 systemically healthy Caucasian individuals from Russia aged 6 to 90 years. Each donor gave around 9.5 milliliters of peripheral blood, collected into EDTA-treated Vacutainer tubes. Ficoll-Paque density-gradient centrifugation was used to isolate PBMCs, with at least 7 million per sample. Total RNA was extracted from PBMCs with Trizol reagent, with at least 6 micrograms obtained per sample. The percentages of naive CD45RAhigh/CD27high T cells were determined by flow cytometry on a PBMC aliquot from every donor. Material for sequencing was blood. The chain joins TRBV2 to TRBJ2-2; TRBD2 is perhaps the D gene, given 5 matching bases. This clonotype was obtained from a man between 65 and 79 years old in good health. CDR3 sequence: CASTRGASATGEPFF. The DNA reads TGTGCCAGCACTCGAGGAGCGTCTGCCACCGGGGAGCCGTTTTTT.